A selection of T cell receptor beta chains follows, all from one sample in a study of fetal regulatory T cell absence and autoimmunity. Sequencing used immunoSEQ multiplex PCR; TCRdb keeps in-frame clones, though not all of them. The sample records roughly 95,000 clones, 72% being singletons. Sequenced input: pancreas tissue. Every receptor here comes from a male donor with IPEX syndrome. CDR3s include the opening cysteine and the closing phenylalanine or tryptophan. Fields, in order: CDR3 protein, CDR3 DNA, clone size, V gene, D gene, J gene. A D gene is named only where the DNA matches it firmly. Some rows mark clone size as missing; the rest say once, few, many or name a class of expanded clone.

CDR3aa: CASSLNTGELFF
CDR3nt: TGTGCTAGCAGCCTTAACACCGGGGAGCTGTTTTTT
abundance: .
v_gene: TRBV7-7
d_gene: .
j_gene: TRBJ2-2

CDR3aa: CASSVEEGETQYF
CDR3nt: TGTGCCAGCAGTGTGGAAGAAGGAGAGACCCAGTACTTC
abundance: .
v_gene: TRBV6-4
d_gene: .
j_gene: TRBJ2-5

CDR3aa: CAYTGRGNSPLHF
CDR3nt: TGTGCCTACACGGGACGGGGAAATTCACCCCTCCACTTT
abundance: .
v_gene: TRBV30
d_gene: .
j_gene: TRBJ1-6

CDR3aa: CASSQVPLVAKNIQYF
CDR3nt: TGCGCCAGCAGCCAGGTTCCGCTAGTGGCCAAAAACATTCAGTACTTC
abundance: .
v_gene: TRBV4-1
d_gene: .
j_gene: TRBJ2-4

CDR3aa: CASSLWWPTNEKLFF
CDR3nt: TGTGCCAGTAGTCTCTGGTGGCCAACTAATGAAAAACTGTTTTTT
abundance: .
v_gene: TRBV19
d_gene: .
j_gene: TRBJ1-4

CDR3aa: CASSIVWGRDTEAFF
CDR3nt: TGTGCCAGTAGTATAGTGTGGGGGCGGGACACTGAAGCTTTCTTT
abundance: .
v_gene: TRBV19
d_gene: .
j_gene: TRBJ1-1

CDR3aa: CAWIGQYYNSPLHF
CDR3nt: TGTGCCTGGATCGGTCAGTACTATAATTCACCCCTCCACTTT
abundance: .
v_gene: TRBV30
d_gene: .
j_gene: TRBJ1-6

CDR3aa: CASSPSRQGRETQYF
CDR3nt: TGTGCCAGCAGCCCGTCGAGACAGGGGAGAGAGACCCAGTACTTC
abundance: few
v_gene: TRBV7-8
d_gene: TRBD1
j_gene: TRBJ2-5

CDR3aa: CASSYSRVGTYEQYF
CDR3nt: TGTGCCAGCAGTTACTCGCGGGTGGGAACCTACGAGCAGTACTTC
abundance: .
v_gene: TRBV6-5
d_gene: .
j_gene: TRBJ2-7

CDR3aa: CAIAPDTQYF
CDR3nt: TGTGCCATAGCCCCAGATACGCAGTATTTT
abundance: .
v_gene: TRBV2
d_gene: .
j_gene: TRBJ2-3

CDR3aa: CASSNRVSQPQHF
CDR3nt: TGTGCCAGCAGCAACAGGGTAAGCCAGCCCCAGCATTTT
abundance: .
v_gene: TRBV7-8
d_gene: .
j_gene: TRBJ1-5

CDR3aa: CASSAGQRPYEQYF
CDR3nt: TGTGCCAGTAGTGCAGGACAGCGACCCTACGAGCAGTACTTC
abundance: .
v_gene: TRBV19
d_gene: .
j_gene: TRBJ2-7

CDR3aa: CASSHPFGRGDAKNIQYF
CDR3nt: TGCGCCAGCAGCCATCCTTTTGGGCGGGGAGACGCCAAAAACATTCAGTACTTC
abundance: .
v_gene: TRBV4-1
d_gene: .
j_gene: TRBJ2-4

CDR3aa: CASSLDGGRMSYEQYF
CDR3nt: TGTGCCAGCAGCTTAGATGGCGGGAGGATGTCCTACGAGCAGTACTTC
abundance: .
v_gene: TRBV7-8
d_gene: TRBD2
j_gene: TRBJ2-7

CDR3aa: CASSLANEQFF
CDR3nt: TGCGCCAGCAGCTTGGCCAATGAGCAGTTCTTC
abundance: few
v_gene: TRBV5-1
d_gene: .
j_gene: TRBJ2-1

CDR3aa: CASSVVTGREAFF
CDR3nt: TGTGCCAGCAGCGTAGTAACAGGCCGTGAAGCTTTCTTT
abundance: .
v_gene: TRBV9
d_gene: .
j_gene: TRBJ1-1

CDR3aa: CASIVLGRGETQYF
CDR3nt: TGTGCCAGCATAGTCCTGGGGAGGGGGGAGACCCAGTACTTC
abundance: .
v_gene: TRBV2
d_gene: .
j_gene: TRBJ2-5

CDR3aa: CASSRDIGNTIYF
CDR3nt: TGTGCCAGCAGCCGGGACATTGGAAACACCATATATTTT
abundance: .
v_gene: TRBV7-2
d_gene: .
j_gene: TRBJ1-3

CDR3aa: CASSSSGQGSRTQYF
CDR3nt: TGTGCCAGTAGTTCGTCGGGACAGGGGTCCCGGACCCAGTACTTC
abundance: once
v_gene: TRBV19
d_gene: TRBD1
j_gene: TRBJ2-5

CDR3aa: CAWRTPRTATNEKLFF
CDR3nt: TGTGCCTGGAGAACACCTCGGACGGCCACTAATGAAAAACTGTTTTTT
abundance: .
v_gene: TRBV30
d_gene: .
j_gene: TRBJ1-4

CDR3aa: CATSGNRGTEAFF
CDR3nt: TGTGCCACCAGCGGCAACAGGGGTACTGAAGCTTTCTTT
abundance: .
v_gene: TRBV15
d_gene: TRBD1
j_gene: TRBJ1-1

CDR3aa: CASSLERDGIPYEQYF
CDR3nt: TGTGCCAGCAGCTTGGAACGGGACGGGATACCCTACGAGCAGTACTTC
abundance: few
v_gene: TRBV5-4
d_gene: .
j_gene: TRBJ2-7

CDR3aa: CASSHQPQHF
CDR3nt: TGTGCCAGCAGTCATCAGCCCCAGCATTTT
abundance: .
v_gene: TRBV6-4
d_gene: .
j_gene: TRBJ1-5

CDR3aa: CASSYPGQGEAFF
CDR3nt: TGTGCCAGCAGTTACCCGGGACAGGGTGAAGCTTTCTTT
abundance: .
v_gene: TRBV6-5
d_gene: TRBD1
j_gene: TRBJ1-1

CDR3aa: CASSHRTDTQYF
CDR3nt: TGTGCCAGCAGCCACCGTACAGATACGCAGTATTTT
abundance: .
v_gene: TRBV27
d_gene: .
j_gene: TRBJ2-3

CDR3aa: CSVAFGGKVVF
CDR3nt: TGCAGCGTTGCTTTTGGGGGTAAGGTTGTTTTT
abundance: .
v_gene: TRBV29-1
d_gene: .
j_gene: TRBJ1-1

CDR3aa: CASSFLRRGPNYGYTF
CDR3nt: TGTGCCAGCAGCTTCCTTAGACGGGGGCCGAACTATGGCTACACCTTC
abundance: once
v_gene: TRBV7-9
d_gene: .
j_gene: TRBJ1-2